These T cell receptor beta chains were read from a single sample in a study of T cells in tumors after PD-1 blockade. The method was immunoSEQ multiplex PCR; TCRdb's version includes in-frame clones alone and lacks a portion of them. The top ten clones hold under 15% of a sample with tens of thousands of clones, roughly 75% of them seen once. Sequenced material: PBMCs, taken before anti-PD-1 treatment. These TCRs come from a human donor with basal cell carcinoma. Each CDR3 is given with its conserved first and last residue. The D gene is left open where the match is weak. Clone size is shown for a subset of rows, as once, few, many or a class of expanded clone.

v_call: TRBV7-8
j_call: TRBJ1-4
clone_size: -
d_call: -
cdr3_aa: CASSLFRGNEKLFF
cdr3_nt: TGTGCCAGCAGCTTATTCAGGGGAAATGAAAAACTGTTTTTT

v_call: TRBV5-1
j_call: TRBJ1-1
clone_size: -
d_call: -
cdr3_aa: CASSTDSNTEAFF
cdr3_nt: TGCGCCAGCAGCACGGACAGCAACACTGAAGCTTTCTTT

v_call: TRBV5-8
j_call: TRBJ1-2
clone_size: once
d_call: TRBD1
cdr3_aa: CASSPDREGGYTF
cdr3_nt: TGTGCCAGCAGCCCGGACAGGGAAGGTGGCTACACCTTC

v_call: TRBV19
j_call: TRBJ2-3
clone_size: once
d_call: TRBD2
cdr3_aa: CASRSGGAVDTQYF
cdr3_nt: TGTGCCAGTAGGAGCGGGGGGGCCGTAGATACGCAGTATTTT

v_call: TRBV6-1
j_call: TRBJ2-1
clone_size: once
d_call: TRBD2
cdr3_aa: CASSEFVAGGPYEQFF
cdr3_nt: TGTGCCAGCAGTGAATTTGTAGCGGGGGGCCCCTATGAGCAGTTCTTC

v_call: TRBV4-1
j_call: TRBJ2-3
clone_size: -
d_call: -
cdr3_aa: CASSQGTGRLLPDTQYF
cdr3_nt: TGCGCCAGCAGCCAAGGGACTGGGAGACTACTTCCAGATACGCAGTATTTT

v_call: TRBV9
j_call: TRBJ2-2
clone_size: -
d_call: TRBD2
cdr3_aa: CASSVMSGRDTGELFF
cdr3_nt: TGTGCCAGCAGCGTAATGTCGGGGAGGGACACCGGGGAGCTGTTTTTT

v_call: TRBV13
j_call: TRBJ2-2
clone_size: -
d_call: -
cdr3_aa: CASSLGFTGYTGELFF
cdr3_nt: TGTGCCAGCAGCTTAGGTTTCACAGGGTACACCGGGGAGCTGTTTTTT

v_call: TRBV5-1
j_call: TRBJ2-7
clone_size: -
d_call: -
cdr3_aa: CASSLGELTRQYF
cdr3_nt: TGCGCCAGCAGCTTGGGGGAACTTACGAGGCAGTACTTC

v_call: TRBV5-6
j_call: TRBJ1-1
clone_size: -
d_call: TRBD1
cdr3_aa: CASSLRVIQGEAFF
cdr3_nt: TGTGCCAGCAGCTTGAGGGTTATACAGGGGGAAGCTTTCTTT

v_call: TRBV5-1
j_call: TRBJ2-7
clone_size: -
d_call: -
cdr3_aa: CASSLDYQWEQYF
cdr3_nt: TGCGCCAGCAGCTTAGACTACCAATGGGAGCAGTACTTC

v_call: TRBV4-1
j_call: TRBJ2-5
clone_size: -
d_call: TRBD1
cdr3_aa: CASSQTGGKETQYF
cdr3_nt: TGCGCCAGCAGCCAGACAGGGGGGAAAGAGACCCAGTACTTC

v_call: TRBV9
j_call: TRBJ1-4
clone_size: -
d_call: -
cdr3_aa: CASSASPGGGTNEKLFF
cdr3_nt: TGTGCCAGCAGCGCCAGTCCCGGCGGGGGCACTAATGAAAAACTGTTTTTT

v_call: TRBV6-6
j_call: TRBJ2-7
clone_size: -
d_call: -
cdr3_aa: CASSLGHGSYEQYF
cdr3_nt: TGTGCCAGCAGTCTGGGACACGGTTCCTACGAGCAGTACTTC

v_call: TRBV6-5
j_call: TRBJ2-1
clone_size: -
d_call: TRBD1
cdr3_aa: CASSSGTGGLNEQFF
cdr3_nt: TGTGCCAGCAGTTCCGGGACAGGGGGTTTGAATGAGCAGTTCTTC

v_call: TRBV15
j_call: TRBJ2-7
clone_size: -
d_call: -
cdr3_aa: CATSRPGGVYEQYF
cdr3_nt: TGTGCCACCAGCCGCCCGGGGGGCGTGTACGAGCAGTACTTC

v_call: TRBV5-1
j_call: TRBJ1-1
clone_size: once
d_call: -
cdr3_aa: CASSLGTIMNTEAFF
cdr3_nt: TGCGCCAGCAGCTTGGGTACGATAATGAACACTGAAGCTTTCTTT

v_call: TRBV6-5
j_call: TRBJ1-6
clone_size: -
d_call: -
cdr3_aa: CASTQNREGNSPLHF
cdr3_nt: TGTGCCAGCACCCAGAACAGGGAGGGAAATTCACCCCTCCACTTT

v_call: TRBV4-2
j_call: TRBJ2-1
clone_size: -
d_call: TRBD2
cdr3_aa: CASSQTGLAGYNEQFF
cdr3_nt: TGTGCCAGCAGCCAAACTGGACTAGCGGGGTACAATGAGCAGTTCTTC

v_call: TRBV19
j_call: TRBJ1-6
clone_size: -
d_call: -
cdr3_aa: CASSTGTDRSPLHF
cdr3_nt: TGTGCCAGTAGTACTGGGACGGATCGATCACCCCTCCACTTT

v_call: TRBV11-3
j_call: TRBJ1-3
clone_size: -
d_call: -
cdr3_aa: CASSLASQSGNTIYF
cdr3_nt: TGTGCCAGCAGCTTGGCATCCCAGAGTGGAAACACCATATATTTT

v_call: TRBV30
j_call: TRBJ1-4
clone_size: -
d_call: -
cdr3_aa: CAWSSGPVGNEKLFF
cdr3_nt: TGTGCCTGGAGTTCGGGGCCGGTGGGTAATGAAAAACTGTTTTTT

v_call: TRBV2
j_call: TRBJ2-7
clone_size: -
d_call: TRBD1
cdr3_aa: CASSEGGGRSYEQYF
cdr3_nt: TGTGCCAGCAGTGAAGGAGGGGGCCGCTCCTACGAGCAGTACTTC

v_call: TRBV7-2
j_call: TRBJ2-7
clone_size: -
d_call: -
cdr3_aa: CASSFGTRSSYEQYF
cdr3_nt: TGTGCCAGCAGCTTCGGGACAAGGAGCTCCTACGAGCAGTACTTC

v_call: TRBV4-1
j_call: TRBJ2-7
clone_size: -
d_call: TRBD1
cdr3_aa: CASSQVGQGVGEQYF
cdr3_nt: TGCGCCAGCAGCCAAGTGGGACAGGGAGTAGGAGAGCAGTACTTC

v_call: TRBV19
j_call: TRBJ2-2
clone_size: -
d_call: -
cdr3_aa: CASSIQQNTGELFF
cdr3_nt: TGTGCCAGTAGTATACAACAGAACACCGGGGAGCTGTTTTTT

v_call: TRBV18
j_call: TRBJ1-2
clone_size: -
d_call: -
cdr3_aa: CASSTNEMGSSNYGYTF
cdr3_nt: TGTGCCAGCTCAACGAATGAGATGGGCTCGTCAAACTATGGCTACACCTTC

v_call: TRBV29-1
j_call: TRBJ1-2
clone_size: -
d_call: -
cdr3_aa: CSPVHFEGLVERGGYTF
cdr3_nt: TGCAGCCCGGTCCATTTTGAAGGACTAGTCGAGCGAGGCGGCTACACCTTC

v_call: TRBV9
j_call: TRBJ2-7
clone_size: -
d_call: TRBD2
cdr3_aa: CASSNPGAGPGGSYEQYF
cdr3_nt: TGTGCCAGCAGCAACCCCGGGGCAGGGCCGGGGGGCTCCTACGAGCAGTACTTC

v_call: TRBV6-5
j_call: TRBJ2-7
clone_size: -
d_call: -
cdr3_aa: CASSYSGHKVYEQYF
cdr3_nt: TGTGCCAGCAGTTACTCGGGACATAAGGTCTACGAGCAGTACTTC

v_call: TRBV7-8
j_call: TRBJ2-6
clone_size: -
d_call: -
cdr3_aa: CASSLASGGANVLTF
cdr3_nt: TGTGCCAGCAGCTTAGCTAGCGGCGGGGCCAACGTCCTGACTTTC

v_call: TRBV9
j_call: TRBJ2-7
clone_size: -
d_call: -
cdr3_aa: CASSASDGAYEQYF
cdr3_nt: TGTGCCAGCAGCGCCTCGGACGGAGCCTACGAGCAGTACTTC

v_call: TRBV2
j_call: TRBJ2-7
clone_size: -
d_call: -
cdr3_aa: CASSEAGLSSYEQYF
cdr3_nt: TGTGCCAGCAGTGAAGCGGGTCTGTCGTCCTACGAGCAGTACTTC

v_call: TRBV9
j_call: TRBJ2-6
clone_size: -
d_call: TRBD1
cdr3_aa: CASSGPGTATTLGANVLTF
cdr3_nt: TGTGCCAGCAGCGGACCCGGGACAGCGACTACACTGGGGGCCAACGTCCTGACTTTC

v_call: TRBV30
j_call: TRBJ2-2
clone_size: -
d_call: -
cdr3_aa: CAWIGRRLTGELFF
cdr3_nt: TGTGCCTGGATTGGCAGGCGGCTCACCGGGGAGCTGTTTTTT

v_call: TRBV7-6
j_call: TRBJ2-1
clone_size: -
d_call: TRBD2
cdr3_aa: CASSKKAGFGNEQFF
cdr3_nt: TGTGCCAGCAGCAAAAAAGCGGGGTTCGGCAATGAGCAGTTCTTC

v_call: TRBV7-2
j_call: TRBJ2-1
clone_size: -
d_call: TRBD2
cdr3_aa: CASSLLAGGLYNEQFF
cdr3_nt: TGTGCCAGCAGCTTGCTAGCGGGGGGGTTATACAATGAGCAGTTCTTC

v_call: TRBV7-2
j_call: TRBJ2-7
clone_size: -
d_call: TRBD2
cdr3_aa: CASSGTSYEQYF
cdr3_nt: TGTGCCAGCAGCGGGACTAGCTACGAGCAGTACTTC

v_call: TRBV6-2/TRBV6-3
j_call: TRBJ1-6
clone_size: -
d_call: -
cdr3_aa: CASSSLDNSPLHF
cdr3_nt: TGTGCCAGCAGTTCATTAGATAATTCACCCCTCCACTTT